This TCR beta chain was identified in a study of blood T cell repertoires in COVID-19. Study information: Samples taken during acute and convalescent COVID-19 were collected in the United States, Italy and Spain.

The table lists this clone with a few counts. The CDR3 contains 16 residues. Germline V gene sequence: CDR1 MNHNS, CDR2 SASEGT. The V gene lost 3 bases and the J gene lost 1 base, with 14 bases spanning the gap. Data came from immunoSEQ multiplex PCR; TCRdb stores just in-frame clones and leaves some out. The data hold 55,000 to 90,000 clones, with 85% to 90% observed a single time. This TCR derives from a man in his sixties or seventies with active COVID-19. The chain links TRBV6-1 to TRBJ2-3, with a possible D match to TRBD2 (6 bases). Sequenced: peripheral blood. CDR3 amino acids: CASSDPGSVGTDTQYF. DNA for the CDR3: TGTGCCAGCAGTGACCCCGGGAGCGTCGGCACAGATACGCAGTATTTT.